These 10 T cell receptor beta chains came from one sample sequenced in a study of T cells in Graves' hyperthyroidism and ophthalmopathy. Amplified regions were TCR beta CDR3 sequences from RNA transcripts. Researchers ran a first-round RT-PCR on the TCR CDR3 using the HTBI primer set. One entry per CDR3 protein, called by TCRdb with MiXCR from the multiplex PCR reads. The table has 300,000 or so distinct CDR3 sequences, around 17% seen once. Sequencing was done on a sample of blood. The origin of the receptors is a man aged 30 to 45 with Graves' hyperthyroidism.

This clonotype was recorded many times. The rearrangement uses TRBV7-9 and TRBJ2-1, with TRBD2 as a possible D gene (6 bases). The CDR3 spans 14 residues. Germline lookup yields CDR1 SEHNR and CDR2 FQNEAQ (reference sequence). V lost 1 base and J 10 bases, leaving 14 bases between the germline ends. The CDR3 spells CASSLVDGRIEQFF. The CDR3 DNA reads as TGTGCCAGCAGCTTAGTTGACGGGAGAATCGAGCAGTTCTTC.

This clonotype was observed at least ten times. CDR3 amino acids: CASSLEVNEDEQFF. DNA for the CDR3: TGTGCCAGCAGCTTAGAGGTCAACGAGGATGAGCAGTTCTTC. The rearrangement links TRBV7-9 to TRBJ2-1; D gene ambiguous. The CDR3 is made up of 14 amino acids. Germline CDR1 SEHNR, CDR2 FQNEAQ (reference sequence). With 1 base removed from V and 8 bases from J, the gap between germline ends came to 12 bases.

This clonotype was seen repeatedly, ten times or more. Here the CDR3 reads CASSPGGRIWTEAFF. Here the CDR3 DNA reads TGTGCCAGCAGTCCAGGAGGTAGAATTTGGACTGAAGCTTTCTTT. The V call is TRBV27, the J call TRBJ1-1; D gene uncertain. CDR1 is MNHEY and CDR2 is SMNVEV in the germline V gene (reference sequence). The germline V and J ends were trimmed by 5 bases and 5 bases, with 18 bases remaining between them. There are 15 residues in the CDR3.

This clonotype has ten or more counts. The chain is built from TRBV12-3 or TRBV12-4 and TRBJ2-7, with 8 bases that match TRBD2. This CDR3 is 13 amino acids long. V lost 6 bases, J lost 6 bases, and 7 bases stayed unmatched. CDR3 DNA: TGTGCCAGCAGGGGCGCGGGGGGAAGCGAGCAGTACTTC. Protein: CASRGAGGSEQYF.

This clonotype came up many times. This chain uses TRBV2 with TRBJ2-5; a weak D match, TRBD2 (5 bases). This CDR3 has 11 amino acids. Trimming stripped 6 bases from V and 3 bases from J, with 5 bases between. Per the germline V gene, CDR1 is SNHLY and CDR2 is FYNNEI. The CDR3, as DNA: TGTGCCAGCAGGAGGGAAGAGACCCAGTACTTC. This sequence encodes CASRREETQYF.

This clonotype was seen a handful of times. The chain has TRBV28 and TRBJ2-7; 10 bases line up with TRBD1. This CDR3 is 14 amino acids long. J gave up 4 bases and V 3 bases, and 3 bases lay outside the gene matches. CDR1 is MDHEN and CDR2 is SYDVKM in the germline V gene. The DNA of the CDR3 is TGTGCCAGCAGTTTGACAGGGGGCGCGTACGAGCAGTACTTC. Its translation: CASSLTGGAYEQYF. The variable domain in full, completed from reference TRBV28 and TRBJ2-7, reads DVKVTQSSRYLVKRTGEKVFLECVQDMDHENMFWYRQDPGLGLRLIYFSYDVKMKEKGDIPEGYSVSREKKERFSLILESASTNQTSMYLCASSLTGGAYEQYFGPGTRLTVT.

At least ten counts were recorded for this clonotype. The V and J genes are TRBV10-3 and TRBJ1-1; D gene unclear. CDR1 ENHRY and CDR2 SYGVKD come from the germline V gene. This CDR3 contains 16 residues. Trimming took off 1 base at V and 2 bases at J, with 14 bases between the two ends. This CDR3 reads CAISEYQAPVNTEAFF. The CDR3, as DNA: TGTGCCATCAGTGAGTATCAGGCGCCGGTTAACACTGAAGCTTTCTTT.

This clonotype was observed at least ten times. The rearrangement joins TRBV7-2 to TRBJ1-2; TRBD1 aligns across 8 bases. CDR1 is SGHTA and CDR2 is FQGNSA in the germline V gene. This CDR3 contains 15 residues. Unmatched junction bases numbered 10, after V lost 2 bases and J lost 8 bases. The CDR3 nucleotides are TGTGCCAGCAGCTTATCTGCAGGGGGCGCGGGCGGCTACACCTTC. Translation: CASSLSAGGAGGYTF.

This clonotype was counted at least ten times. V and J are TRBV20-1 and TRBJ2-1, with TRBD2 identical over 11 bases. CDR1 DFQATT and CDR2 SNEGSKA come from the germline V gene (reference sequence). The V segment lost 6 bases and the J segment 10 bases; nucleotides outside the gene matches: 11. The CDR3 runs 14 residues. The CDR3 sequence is CSARTGTSGSEQFF. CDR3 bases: TGCAGTGCCCGAACCGGGACTAGCGGCTCGGAGCAGTTCTTC.

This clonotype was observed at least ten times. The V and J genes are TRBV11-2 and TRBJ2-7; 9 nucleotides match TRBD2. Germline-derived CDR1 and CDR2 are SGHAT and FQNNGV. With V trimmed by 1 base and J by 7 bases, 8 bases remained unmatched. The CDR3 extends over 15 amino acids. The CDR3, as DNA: TGTGCCAGCAGCTTAGTAGCGGGAGTCCCCCTGGAGCAGTACTTC. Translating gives CASSLVAGVPLEQYF. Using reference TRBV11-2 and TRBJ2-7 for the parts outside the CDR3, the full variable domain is EAGVAQSPRYKIIEKRQSVAFWCNPISGHATLYWYQQILGQGPKLLIQFQNNGVVDDSQLPKDRFSAERLKGVDSTLKIQPAKLEDSAVYLCASSLVAGVPLEQYFGPGTRLTVT.